The text below deals with one TCR beta chain. This entry comes from a study of OX40 agonist ivuxolimab in advanced cancers. Study background: Every 2 weeks, ivuxolimab was infused into the patients intravenously at between 0.01 and 10 mg/kg. Subjects had a mean age of about 65 years, with a range of about 20 to 85; 82.7% were male.

The V gene's germline CDR1 is MNHEY and CDR2 SVGAGI. Losses at the gene ends were 2 bases for V and 6 bases for J; bases not matched to a gene: 6. The CDR3 has 15 residues. Measured with immunoSEQ multiplex PCR; TCRdb has only the in-frame clones, and not every one. The repertoire holds 83,000 or so clones, with 65% to 85% as singletons. This specimen was CD4+ or CD8+ T cells sorted from blood, taken in a trial of the OX40 agonist ivuxolimab. This chain uses TRBV6-5 with TRBJ1-4, with 7 positions matching TRBD1. This clonotype was obtained from an adult with an advanced solid tumor such as melanoma, head and neck, liver or kidney cancer. The CDR3 DNA sequence: TGTGCCAGCAGTTACGAGGGGGCCCGCGATGAAAAACTGTTTTTT. It translates to CASSYEGARDEKLFF.